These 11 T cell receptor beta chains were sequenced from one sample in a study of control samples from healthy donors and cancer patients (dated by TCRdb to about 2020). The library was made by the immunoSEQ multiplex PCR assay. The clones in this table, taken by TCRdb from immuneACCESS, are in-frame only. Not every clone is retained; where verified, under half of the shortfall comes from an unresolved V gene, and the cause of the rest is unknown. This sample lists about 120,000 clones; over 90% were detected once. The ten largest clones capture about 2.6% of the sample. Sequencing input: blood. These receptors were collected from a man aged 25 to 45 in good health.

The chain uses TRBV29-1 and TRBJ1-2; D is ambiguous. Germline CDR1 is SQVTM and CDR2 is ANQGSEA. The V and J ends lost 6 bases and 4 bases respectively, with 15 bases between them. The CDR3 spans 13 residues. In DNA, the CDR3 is TGCAGCGTCCGAAGTTCCGGTATCTATGGCTACACCTTC. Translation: CSVRSSGIYGYTF.

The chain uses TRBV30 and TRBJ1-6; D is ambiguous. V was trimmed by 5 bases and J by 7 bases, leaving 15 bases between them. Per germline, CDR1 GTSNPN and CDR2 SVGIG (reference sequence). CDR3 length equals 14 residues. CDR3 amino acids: CAWALGQLNSPLHF. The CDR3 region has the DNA TGTGCCTGGGCCCTGGGCCAGTTAAATTCACCCCTCCACTTT.

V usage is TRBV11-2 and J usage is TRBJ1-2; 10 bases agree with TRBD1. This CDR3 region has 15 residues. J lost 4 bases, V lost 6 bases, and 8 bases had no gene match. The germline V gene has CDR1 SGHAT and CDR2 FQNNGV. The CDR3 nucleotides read TGTGCCAGCAGTCCAGGGACAGGGGTATTCTATGGCTACACCTTC. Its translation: CASSPGTGVFYGYTF.

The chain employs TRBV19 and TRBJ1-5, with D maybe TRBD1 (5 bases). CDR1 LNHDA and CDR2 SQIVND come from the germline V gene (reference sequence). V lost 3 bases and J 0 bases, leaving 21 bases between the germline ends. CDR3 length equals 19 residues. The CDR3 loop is CASSILRDGEIYSNQPQHF. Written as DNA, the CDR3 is TGTGCCAGTAGTATTCTACGGGACGGGGAAATCTATAGCAATCAGCCCCAGCATTTT.

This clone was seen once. The CDR3 spells CASSSRQCSPGPDF. CDR3 DNA: TGTGCCAGCAGCTCGAGACAGTGCTCACCCGGCCCGGACTTC. The V and J genes are TRBV21-1 and TRBJ2-7; TRBD1, the table's D call, lacks a check against the DNA. TRBV21-1 corresponds to a pseudogene. This CDR3 is built from 14 residues.

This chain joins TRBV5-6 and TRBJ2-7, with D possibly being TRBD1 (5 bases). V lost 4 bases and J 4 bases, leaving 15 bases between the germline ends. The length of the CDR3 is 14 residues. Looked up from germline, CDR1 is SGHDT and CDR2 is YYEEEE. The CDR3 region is CASSPDRGSYEQYF. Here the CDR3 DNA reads TGTGCCAGCAGCCCAGACAGAGGATCGTACGAGCAGTACTTC.

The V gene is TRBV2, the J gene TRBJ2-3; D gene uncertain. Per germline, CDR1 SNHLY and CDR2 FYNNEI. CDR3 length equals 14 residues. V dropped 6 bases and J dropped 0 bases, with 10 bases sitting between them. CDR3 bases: TGTGCCAGCAGCGGAAGGGTTAGCACAGATACGCAGTATTTT. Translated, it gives CASSGRVSTDTQYF.

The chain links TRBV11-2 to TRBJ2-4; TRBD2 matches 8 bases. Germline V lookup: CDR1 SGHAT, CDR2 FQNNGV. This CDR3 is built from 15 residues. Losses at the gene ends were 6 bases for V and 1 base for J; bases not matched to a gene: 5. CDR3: CASSAAGGAKNIQYF. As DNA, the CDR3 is TGTGCCAGCAGTGCCGCGGGGGGCGCCAAAAACATTCAGTACTTC. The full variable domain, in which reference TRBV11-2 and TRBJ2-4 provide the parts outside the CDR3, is EAGVAQSPRYKIIEKRQSVAFWCNPISGHATLYWYQQILGQGPKLLIQFQNNGVVDDSQLPKDRFSAERLKGVDSTLKIQPAKLEDSAVYLCASSAAGGAKNIQYFGAGTRLSVL.

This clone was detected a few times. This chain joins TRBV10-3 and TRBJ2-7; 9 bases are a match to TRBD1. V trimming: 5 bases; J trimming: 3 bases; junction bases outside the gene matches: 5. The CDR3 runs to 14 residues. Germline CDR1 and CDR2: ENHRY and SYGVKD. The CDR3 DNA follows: TGTGCCATCAGTACAGGGGGCGCAGTCTACGAGCAGTACTTC. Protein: CAISTGGAVYEQYF.

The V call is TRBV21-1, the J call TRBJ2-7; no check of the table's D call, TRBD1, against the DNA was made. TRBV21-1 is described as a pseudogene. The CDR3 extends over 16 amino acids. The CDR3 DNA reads TGTGCCAGCAGCAAAAAGGAGCGGACCCTAAGGGGGAAGCAGTACGTC. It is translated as CASSKKERTLRGKQYV.

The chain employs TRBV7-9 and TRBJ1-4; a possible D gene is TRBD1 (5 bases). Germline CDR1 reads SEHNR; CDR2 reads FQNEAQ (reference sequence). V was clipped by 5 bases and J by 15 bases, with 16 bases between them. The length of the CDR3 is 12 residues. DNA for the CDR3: TGTGCCAGCAGCCCCAACGGGGCATCCTTGTTTTTT. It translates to CASSPNGASLFF. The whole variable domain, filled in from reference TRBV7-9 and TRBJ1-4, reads DTGVSQNPRHKITKRGQNVTFRCDPISEHNRLYWYRQTLGQGPEFLTYFQNEAQLEKSRLLSDRFSAERPKGSFSTLEIQRTEQGDSAMYLCASSPNGASLFFGSGTQLSVL.